This T cell receptor beta chain was profiled in a study of T cells in narcolepsy. As for the study in general: Enrolled donors included narcolepsy type 1 or type 2 patients and healthy controls. Study observations and caveats: Autoreactive HCRT-specific and TRIB2-specific clonotypes were marked in same-patient CSF-versus-blood CD4+ comparisons.

Measured with immunoSEQ multiplex PCR; TCRdb has only the in-frame clones, and not every one. Of approximately 35,000 clones listed, 75% to 90% are singletons. With regard to this clone: What it binds is not known.

With 4 bases removed from V and 5 bases from J, the gap between germline ends came to 14 bases. There are 14 residues in the CDR3. Per the germline V gene, CDR1 is SGHTA and CDR2 is FQGTGA. The chain uses TRBV7-3 and TRBJ2-5; D perhaps matches TRBD2 (6 bases). This sequence was found in a human donor in good health. The sample was memory (CD45RA-) CD4+ T cells from blood. The CDR3: CASSSGLMGETQYF. CDR3 in DNA: TGTGCCAGCAGCTCCGGACTAATGGGGGAGACCCAGTACTTC.